One sample yielded the 8 T cell receptor beta chains listed below, sequenced in a study of cytomegalovirus exposure and HLA in healthy donors (dated by TCRdb to 2015 to 2018). Library construction relied on the immunoSEQ multiplex PCR assay. A mixture of 60 forward primers for TCR Vbeta segments and 13 reverse primers for TCR Jbeta segments was used in the multiplex PCR. This immuneACCESS table, as held by TCRdb, lists in-frame sequences with V and J called but not all clones. Of the missing ones, under half trace to an unresolved V gene in checked studies; the others have no known cause. A total of roughly 200,000 clones appear in this sample, roughly 79% of them only once. Approximately 2% of the sample is in the top ten clones. Sequenced: PBMCs. The source of these receptors is a man between 25 and 39 years old in good health and CMV-seronegative.

This clone has only a few counts. This rearrangement joins TRBV18 to TRBJ2-5; unclear D gene. V was trimmed by 4 bases and J by 0 bases, leaving 9 bases between them. Germline CDR1 and CDR2: KGHSH and LQKENI. This CDR3 is built from 14 residues. The CDR3 DNA reads as TGTGCCAGCTCACAGAAGAACAACCAAGAGACCCAGTACTTC. Translation: CASSQKNNQETQYF.

The V gene is TRBV6-5, the J gene TRBJ2-5, with D tentatively TRBD1 (6 bases). Germline loops: CDR1 MNHEY, CDR2 SVGAGI. V dropped 4 bases and J dropped 5 bases, with 17 bases sitting between them. The CDR3 runs 15 residues. The CDR3 sequence: CASSLTQGRRETQYF. CDR3 DNA: TGTGCCAGCAGTTTGACTCAGGGGCGCCGGGAGACCCAGTACTTC.

The rearrangement links TRBV19 to TRBJ2-7; the match to TRBD1 covers 11 bases. CDR3 length: 14 amino acids. The germline gives CDR1 LNHDA, CDR2 SQIVND (reference sequence). J lost 2 bases, V lost 6 bases, and 3 bases had no gene match. This CDR3 is CASRPGQGAYEQYF. CDR3 in DNA: TGTGCCAGTAGGCCGGGACAGGGGGCCTACGAGCAGTACTTC.

This chain connects TRBV6-5 to TRBJ2-2; TRBD1 agrees at 8 bases. This CDR3 has 12 amino acids. Trimming removed 8 bases from V and 5 bases from J; junction bases left unmatched: 1. In germline, CDR1 is MNHEY, CDR2 SVGAGI. CDR3 in amino acids: CASWTGTGELFF. The CDR3 nucleotides are TGTGCCAGCTGGACAGGGACCGGGGAGCTGTTTTTT.

The chain is built from TRBV6-1 and TRBJ1-4, with D possibly matching TRBD1 (5 bases). Deletions cut 3 bases from V and 7 bases from J, with 15 bases between. CDR3 length equals 15 residues. The germline gives CDR1 MNHNS, CDR2 SASEGT. DNA of the CDR3: TGTGCCAGCAGTGACTGGGGCGCGGGGCCTGAAAAACTGTTTTTT. Its translation is CASSDWGAGPEKLFF.

This sequence joins TRBV28 and TRBJ2-1, with 11 bases identical to TRBD2. The CDR3 runs 15 residues. The J segment lost 5 bases and the V segment lost 5 bases, leaving 5 bases of the junction unmatched. Germline CDR1 and CDR2: MDHEN and SYDVKM. The CDR3 DNA is TGTGCCAGCAGTCCCGGGACTAGCGGACACAATGAGCAGTTCTTC. Protein: CASSPGTSGHNEQFF.

V and J are TRBV18 and TRBJ2-7; 8 nucleotides line up with TRBD2. Per the germline V gene, CDR1 is KGHSH and CDR2 is LQKENI. V lost 0 bases and J lost 1; bases outside the gene matches: 8. The CDR3 contains 17 residues. The chain's CDR3 is CASSPPIGGAMSYEQYF. Here the CDR3 DNA reads TGTGCCAGCTCACCACCGATCGGGGGGGCGATGTCCTACGAGCAGTACTTC.

The rearrangement links TRBV15 to TRBJ2-3; a weak D match, TRBD2 (5 bases). V dropped 0 bases and J dropped 2 bases, with 12 bases sitting between them. This CDR3 is 16 amino acids long. From germline, CDR1 is LNHNV and CDR2 YYDKDF (reference sequence). The CDR3 here is CATSRDRAGPTDTQYF. In DNA, the CDR3 is TGTGCCACCAGCAGAGATAGGGCGGGCCCCACAGATACGCAGTATTTT.